The 30 T cell receptor beta chains presented below share a single source sample, sequenced in a study of cytomegalovirus exposure and HLA in healthy donors. Both 60 Vbeta primers and 13 Jbeta primers went into the PCR. Using immunoSEQ multiplex PCR, the repertoire was profiled, and TCRdb retains in-frame clones only, with some absent. This sample yields approximately 91,000 clones, of which about 89% are seen a single time; around a tenth belongs to the top ten. The specimen sequenced was PBMCs. These receptors originate from a man aged 25-40 years in good health and CMV-seropositive.

The chain combines TRBV4-1 with TRBJ2-5; D is unclear. The end of the DNA is better explained by TRBJ2-7, so the J call may be wrong. This CDR3 contains 17 residues. Germline loops: CDR1 MGHRA, CDR2 YSYEKL. CDR3 sequence (DNA): TGCGCCAGCAGCCAAGACCCTCCCGGAGCTATGGTCCACGAGCAGTACTTC. As protein: CASSQDPPGAMVHEQYF.

The genes are TRBV7-8 and TRBJ2-7; TRBD1 aligns across 8 bases. Germline V lookup: CDR1 SGHVS, CDR2 FQNEAQ. This CDR3 is built from 11 residues. V lost 5 bases, J lost 6 bases, and 0 bases stayed unmatched. The CDR3: CASSDRGEQYF. CDR3 coding DNA: TGTGCCAGCAGCGACAGGGGCGAGCAGTACTTC. Together with reference TRBV7-8 and TRBJ2-7, the CDR3 gives the full variable domain: GAGVSQSPRYKVAKRGQDVALRCDPISGHVSLFWYQQALGQGPEFLTYFQNEAQLDKSGLPSDRFFAERPEGSVSTLKIQRTQQEDSAVYLCASSDRGEQYFGPGTRLTVT.

This chain uses TRBV28 with TRBJ1-4; D remains ambiguous. Trimming took off 1 base at V and 6 bases at J, with 6 bases between the two ends. The CDR3 length is 13 residues. Germline V gives CDR1 MDHEN, CDR2 SYDVKM. The CDR3 is CASSLSGYEKLFF. The CDR3, as DNA: TGTGCCAGCAGTTTATCGGGATATGAAAAACTGTTTTTT.

V gene TRBV19 combines with J gene TRBJ1-2; the D is unclear. The CDR3 consists of 14 residues. Trimming stripped 1 base from V and 6 bases from J, with 12 bases between. From germline, CDR1 is LNHDA and CDR2 SQIVND (reference sequence). The CDR3 region is CASSIGDIGNGYTF. The DNA for the CDR3 is TGTGCCAGTAGTATAGGAGACATCGGTAATGGCTACACCTTC.

V gene TRBV19 combines with J gene TRBJ2-1; possible D gene TRBD2, 6 bases. Trimming shortened V by 3 bases and J by 2 bases, and 14 bases separated the two germline ends. This CDR3 is 16 amino acids long. Germline V lookup: CDR1 LNHDA, CDR2 SQIVND (reference sequence). CDR3: CASSMPGTGAYNEQFF. CDR3 coding DNA: TGTGCCAGTAGTATGCCCGGGACTGGGGCCTACAATGAGCAGTTCTTC.

This clone was seen a single time. The chain links TRBV23-1 to TRBJ1-1; TRBD1 matches 7 bases. TRBV23-1 qualifies as an ORF whose function is uncertain. J gave up 0 bases and V 4 bases, and 8 bases lay outside the gene matches. The CDR3 has 16 amino acids. CDR3 loop: CASSPGTAIMNTEAFF. The CDR3, as DNA: TGCGCCAGCAGTCCTGGGACAGCGATTATGAACACTGAAGCTTTCTTT.

The gene calls are TRBV7-3 and TRBJ2-1; TRBD1 agrees at 7 bases. Germline assignment: CDR1 SGHTA and CDR2 FQGTGA. The CDR3 consists of 14 residues. V was pared by 0 bases and J by 10 bases, with 6 bases of the junction left unmatched. CDR3 DNA: TGTGCCAGCAGCTTAACCCGGACAGGCGGGGAGCAGTTCTTC. It is translated as CASSLTRTGGEQFF.

The chain is built from TRBV27 and TRBJ1-5; D is possibly TRBD1 (6 bases). Between the trimmed V and J ends, which lost 3 bases and 1 base, there was a span of 16 bases. Germline V gene data show CDR1 as MNHEY and CDR2 as SMNVEV (reference sequence). There are 17 residues in the CDR3. The CDR3, as DNA: TGTGCCAGCAGTTTTCGGGGGCGGGGGCTGAGCAATCAGCCCCAGCATTTT. Protein sequence: CASSFRGRGLSNQPQHF.

The chain links TRBV2 to TRBJ2-3; weak D call: TRBD2 (5 bases). The V gene's germline CDR1 is SNHLY and CDR2 FYNNEI. The CDR3 runs 16 residues. Deletions cut 3 bases from V and 4 bases from J, with 17 bases between. The DNA of the CDR3 is TGTGCCAGCAGTGAGACGGCTAAGGGAGTCGCAGATACGCAGTATTTT. As protein: CASSETAKGVADTQYF. The full variable domain, completed using reference TRBV2 and TRBJ2-3, is EPEVTQTPSHQVTQMGQEVILRCVPISNHLYFYWYRQILGQKVEFLVSFYNNEISEKSEIFDDQFSVERPDGSNFTLKIRSTKLEDSAMYFCASSETAKGVADTQYFGPGTRLTVL.

This sequence joins TRBV19 and TRBJ2-1, with TRBD2 identical over 7 bases. The J segment lost 4 bases and the V segment lost 2 bases, leaving 5 bases of the junction unmatched. Looked up from germline, CDR1 is LNHDA and CDR2 is SQIVND (reference sequence). This CDR3 region has 15 residues. The DNA for the CDR3 is TGTGCCAGTAGTATAATCCTAGCGGAGTACAATGAGCAGTTCTTC. Encoded protein: CASSIILAEYNEQFF.

This clone was seen a few times. The genes are TRBV27 and TRBJ2-1; the D is unclear. The CDR3 runs 16 residues. CDR1 is MNHEY and CDR2 is SMNVEV in the germline V gene (reference sequence). V lost 0 bases to trimming and J lost 0 bases, with 9 bases between them. CDR3 sequence (DNA): TGTGCCAGCAGTTTATCCCAGACACCCTCCTACAATGAGCAGTTCTTC. It yields the protein CASSLSQTPSYNEQFF.

The chain uses TRBV28 and TRBJ2-1; 13 positions match TRBD2. The CDR3 covers 16 residues. The germline V gene has CDR1 MDHEN and CDR2 SYDVKM. Trimming cost V 5 bases and J 9 bases; bases outside gene matches: 10. CDR3 DNA sequence: TGTGCCAGCAGTCCCTGGACTAGCGGGAGTCATAGTGAGCAGTTCTTC. Translating gives CASSPWTSGSHSEQFF.

The rearrangement uses TRBV28 and TRBJ2-2, with 7 bases fitting TRBD1. The CDR3 extends over 17 amino acids. Trimming at V came to 3 bases and at J to 5 bases, leaving 12 bases not matched to a gene. The germline V gene encodes CDR1 MDHEN and CDR2 SYDVKM. CDR3 amino acids: CASSLVYGSGGTGELFF. The CDR3 region has the DNA TGTGCCAGCAGTTTGGTTTATGGATCAGGGGGAACCGGGGAGCTGTTTTTT.

This sequence joins TRBV11-2 and TRBJ2-2; TRBD2 matches 7 bases. With 5 bases clipped from V and 1 base from J, the junction kept 13 bases outside the gene matches. CDR1 is SGHAT, CDR2 FQNNGV, per germline. This CDR3 contains 18 residues. The CDR3 reads CASSPSGGSLLNTGELFF. In nucleotides, the CDR3 is TGTGCCAGCAGCCCCTCGGGAGGCAGCTTATTGAACACCGGGGAGCTGTTTTTT. The full variable domain, rest sourced from reference TRBV11-2 and TRBJ2-2, is EAGVAQSPRYKIIEKRQSVAFWCNPISGHATLYWYQQILGQGPKLLIQFQNNGVVDDSQLPKDRFSAERLKGVDSTLKIQPAKLEDSAVYLCASSPSGGSLLNTGELFFGEGSRLTVL.

This chain connects TRBV5-1 to TRBJ2-3; TRBD2 agrees at 12 bases. The J segment lost 2 bases and the V segment lost 0 bases, leaving 7 bases of the junction unmatched. The CDR3 is 18 residues long. CDR1 and CDR2 from the germline V gene are SGHRS and YFSETQ. DNA for the CDR3: TGCGCCAGCAGCTTGGGACTAGCGGGAGTTTGGAACACAGATACGCAGTATTTT. It is translated as CASSLGLAGVWNTDTQYF.

The rearrangement joins TRBV10-3 to TRBJ2-7, with 10 bases matching TRBD2. V lost 7 bases to trimming and J lost 0 bases; unmatched junction nucleotides: 12. Germline CDR1 ENHRY, CDR2 SYGVKD. The CDR3 covers 17 residues. CDR3 DNA sequence: TGTGCCATCAAGGGGGAGCGGGAGGGCCGAAGCTCCTACGAGCAGTACTTC. It is translated as CAIKGEREGRSSYEQYF.

The chain recombines TRBV28 with TRBJ1-1; 8 bases align to TRBD1. CDR1 and CDR2 from the germline V gene are MDHEN and SYDVKM. CDR3 length: 15 residues. The trim removed 6 bases at V and 4 bases at J, leaving 10 bases unmatched. The CDR3 is CASRPRRGHGTEAFF. For the CDR3, the DNA is TGTGCCAGCAGGCCACGCAGGGGGCACGGCACTGAAGCTTTCTTT.

The J gene is TRBJ1-1, the V gene TRBV28; D is unclear. The germline V and J ends were trimmed by 6 bases and 1 base, with 9 bases remaining between them. CDR1 is MDHEN, CDR2 SYDVKM, per germline. The CDR3 has 13 amino acids. Written as DNA, the CDR3 is TGTGCCAGCAGGCTGATTAGGAACACTGAAGCTTTCTTT. Translating it yields CASRLIRNTEAFF.

This clone was counted only a few times. The chain links TRBV27 to TRBJ2-3; 8 bases line up with TRBD2. Germline assignment: CDR1 MNHEY and CDR2 SMNVEV (reference sequence). Trimming removed 6 bases from V and 1 base from J; junction bases left unmatched: 12. The CDR3 is 17 amino acids. CDR3 nucleotide sequence: TGTGCCAGCAGACCTCTCGGAGCGGGAGCTGGCACAGATACGCAGTATTTT. Amino acid sequence: CASRPLGAGAGTDTQYF.

This rearrangement joins TRBV15 to TRBJ1-4; 7 bases fit TRBD1. The V gene end was trimmed by 1 base and the J gene end by 5 bases; junction bases not matched to a gene: 7. From germline, CDR1 is LNHNV and CDR2 YYDKDF (reference sequence). The CDR3 loop spans 16 amino acids. CDR3 in DNA: TGTGCCACCAGCAGAGGACAGGGCCTCACGAATGAAAAACTGTTTTTT. Translating gives CATSRGQGLTNEKLFF.

This chain links TRBV27 with TRBJ2-2, with 9 bases matching TRBD2. The CDR3 consists of 14 residues. Germline lookup yields CDR1 MNHEY and CDR2 SMNVEV (reference sequence). The CDR3 is CACSIAGATGELFF. The CDR3 region has the DNA TGTGCGTGCTCCATAGCGGGAGCCACCGGGGAGCTGTTTTTT.

This rearrangement joins TRBV6-4 to TRBJ2-2; 12 bases agree with TRBD2. V lost 4 bases, J lost 3 bases, and 0 bases stayed unmatched. CDR1 is MRHNA, CDR2 SNTAGT, per germline. The CDR3 runs 15 residues. The CDR3 DNA reads as TGTGCCAGCAGTGCTAGCGGGAGGGACACCGGGGAGCTGTTTTTT. Its translation: CASSASGRDTGELFF.

The V and J genes are TRBV7-6 and TRBJ2-5; 11 bases map to TRBD1. Germline assignment: CDR1 SGHVS and CDR2 FNYEAQ. V was pared by 3 bases and J by 5 bases, with 5 bases of the junction left unmatched. The CDR3 runs to 15 residues. The CDR3 loop is CASSFGDRGLETQYF. The CDR3 nucleotides read TGTGCCAGCAGCTTTGGGGACAGGGGGTTGGAGACCCAGTACTTC.

This chain uses TRBV5-4 with TRBJ2-3; 9 bases match TRBD2. Trimming at V came to 4 bases and at J to 2 bases, leaving 5 bases not matched to a gene. Germline assignment: CDR1 SGHNT and CDR2 YYREEE (reference sequence). This CDR3 region has 15 residues. The CDR3: CASSRPSGTTDTQYF. CDR3 coding DNA: TGTGCCAGCAGCCGACCTAGCGGGACCACAGATACGCAGTATTTT.

This clone was seen just once. Written as DNA, the CDR3 is TGTGCCAGCAGCTTCCGGGCGGGAAATAGGGGTCAGCCCCAGCATTTT. It is translated as CASSFRAGNRGQPQHF. The rearrangement joins TRBV7-8 to TRBJ1-5, with TRBD1 as a possible D gene (5 bases). This CDR3 is built from 16 residues. The germline CDR1 and CDR2 sequences are SGHVS and FQNEAQ. The V end lost 3 bases, the J end lost 6 bases, and 18 bases lay between the germline ends. The whole variable domain, filled in from reference TRBV7-8 and TRBJ1-5, reads GAGVSQSPRYKVAKRGQDVALRCDPISGHVSLFWYQQALGQGPEFLTYFQNEAQLDKSGLPSDRFFAERPEGSVSTLKIQRTQQEDSAVYLCASSFRAGNRGQPQHFGDGTRLSIL.

The chain has TRBV7-8 and TRBJ1-1; TRBD1 matches 8 bases. Trimming took 7 bases from V and 0 from J; bases not matched to a gene: 4. This CDR3 region has 14 residues. Germline V gene sequence: CDR1 SGHVS, CDR2 FQNEAQ. CDR3 loop: CASKGQGMNTEAFF. The CDR3 DNA reads as TGTGCCAGCAAAGGACAGGGCATGAACACTGAAGCTTTCTTT.

The chain carries TRBV18 and TRBJ2-5; unclear D gene. V shed 0 bases and J shed 4 bases, with 3 bases lying between them. The CDR3 sequence is 12 residues long. Germline V CDR1 and CDR2: KGHSH, LQKENI. CDR3 residues: CASSPPRETQYF. CDR3 DNA sequence: TGTGCCAGCTCACCACCGAGAGAGACCCAGTACTTC. Variable domain in full (rest from reference TRBV18 and TRBJ2-5): NAGVMQNPRHLVRRRGQEARLRCSPMKGHSHVYWYRQLPEEGLKFMVYLQKENIIDESGMPKERFSAEFPKEGPSILRIQQVVRGDSAAYFCASSPPRETQYFGPGTRLLVL.

The chain is built from TRBV4-1 and TRBJ1-2, with no clear D. This CDR3 is built from 12 residues. Between the trimmed V and J ends, which lost 4 bases and 8 bases, there was a span of 11 bases. Germline CDR1 MGHRA, CDR2 YSYEKL. The chain's CDR3 is CASSRVGRGYTF. In nucleotides, the CDR3 is TGCGCCAGCAGCCGAGTAGGGAGGGGCTACACCTTC.

The V call is TRBV27, the J call TRBJ1-1, with D tentatively TRBD1 (5 bases). CDR1 MNHEY and CDR2 SMNVEV come from the germline V gene (reference sequence). The CDR3 is 14 residues long. Trimming left V 0 bases short and J 4 bases short, with 9 bases between. DNA of the CDR3: TGTGCCAGCAGTTTATCGTCAGGGTCCACTGAAGCTTTCTTT. This sequence encodes CASSLSSGSTEAFF.

This rearrangement joins TRBV10-1 to TRBJ2-5; TRBD1 aligns across 7 bases. J lost 2 bases, V lost 3 bases, and 6 bases had no gene match. CDR3 length: 15 residues. Germline-derived CDR1 and CDR2 are WNHNN and SYGVQD (reference sequence). CDR3 nucleotides: TGCGCCAGCAGTGAATCGAGGACAGGTCAAGAGACCCAGTACTTC. It encodes CASSESRTGQETQYF.